This TCR beta chain appears in the sequencing data of a study of shared clonotypes between healthy human individuals. A note on this clone: The sample holds other DNA sequences that translate to the same CDR3.

Sequenced by immunoSEQ multiplex PCR; TCRdb stores in-frame clones only, minus some. The sample holds 1.4 million to 1.5 million clones, approximately 96% seen once. Germline assignment: CDR1 MDHEN and CDR2 SYDVKM. The CDR3 is 13 residues long. Trimming left V 3 bases short and J 5 bases short, with 8 bases between. Sequenced material: naive CD4+ T cells sorted from blood. Sample subset: CD45RA+ positively selected. The TCR was taken from a man younger than 40 in good health. V usage is TRBV28 and J usage is TRBJ1-5; D ambiguous. Written as DNA, the CDR3 is TGTGCCAGCAGTTTGGGCAGAGATCAGCCCCAGCATTTT. Protein product: CASSLGRDQPQHF.